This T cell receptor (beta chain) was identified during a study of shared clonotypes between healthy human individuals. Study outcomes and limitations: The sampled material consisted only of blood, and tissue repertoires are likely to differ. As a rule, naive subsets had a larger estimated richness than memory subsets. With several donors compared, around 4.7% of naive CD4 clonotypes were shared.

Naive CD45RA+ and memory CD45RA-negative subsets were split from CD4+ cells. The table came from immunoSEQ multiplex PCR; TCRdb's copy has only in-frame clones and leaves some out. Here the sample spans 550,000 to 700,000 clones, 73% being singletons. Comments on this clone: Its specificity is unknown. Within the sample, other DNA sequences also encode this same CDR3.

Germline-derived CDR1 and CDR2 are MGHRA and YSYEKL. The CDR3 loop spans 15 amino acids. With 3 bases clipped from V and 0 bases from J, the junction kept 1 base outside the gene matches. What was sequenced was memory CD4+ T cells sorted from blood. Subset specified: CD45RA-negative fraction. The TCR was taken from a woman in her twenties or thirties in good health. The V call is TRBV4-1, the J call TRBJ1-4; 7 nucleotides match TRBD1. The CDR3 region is CASSQGQSTNEKLFF. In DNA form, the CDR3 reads TGCGCCAGCAGCCAGGGACAGTCAACTAATGAAAAACTGTTTTTT.